Only a few counts were recorded for the clone carrying this TCR beta chain. These data come from a study of identical twins. The authors used template switching to add a universal primer site and gave cDNA unique molecular identifiers. TCRdb re-called the 5' RACE reads with MiXCR, one entry per CDR3 protein. The repertoire holds some 190,000 distinct CDR3 sequences, with more than 15% as singletons. This same sample was also part of a study on T cells expressing NK-cell markers. This second study notes: In over 5 donors, dominant CD3+CD56+NKG2C+ clonotypes ranked among the top 10 CD8+ clonotypes. Dominance of the CD3+CD56-NKG2C+ fraction by these clonotypes also held in a handful of donors.

This receptor was identified in a woman younger than 30 in good health. Input material: CD8+ T cells sorted from blood.

The CDR3 spells CASSFLPIIYRGLMNTEAFF. The CDR3 DNA follows: TGTGCCAGCAGTTTTCTTCCTATTATATACAGGGGCCTCATGAACACTGAAGCTTTCTTT. The chain joins TRBV27 to TRBJ1-1; 7 bases match TRBD1. The CDR3 is 20 residues long. The ends lost 3 bases at V and 0 bases at J; junction bases unmatched: 19. The germline V gene encodes CDR1 MNHEY and CDR2 SMNVEV (reference sequence).